The 17 T cell receptor beta chains presented below share a single source sample, sequenced in a study of blood T cell repertoires in COVID-19. Produced via immunoSEQ multiplex PCR; TCRdb's table is partial and in-frame only. Counted here are about 90,000 clones, 80% occurring once; the ten biggest clones make up about 9.3%. The sequencing input was peripheral blood. The source is a woman aged 65 to 85 with acute or convalescent COVID-19.

J is TRBJ1-1 and V is TRBV10-3; 9 positions match TRBD1. CDR3 length equals 17 residues. V shed 4 bases and J 3 bases; nucleotides not matched to a gene: 12. Germline V gene lookup returns CDR1 ENHRY and CDR2 SYGVKD. The CDR3 spells CAISGGAGTGLHTEAFF. The CDR3 nucleotides read TGTGCCATCAGTGGGGGTGCCGGGACAGGGTTACACACTGAAGCTTTCTTT.

The chain combines TRBV11-2 with TRBJ1-2; no definite D call. CDR3 size: 11 residues. V was clipped by 4 bases and J by 5 bases, with 5 bases between them. Germline CDR1 reads SGHAT; CDR2 reads FQNNGV. The CDR3 DNA is TGTGCCAGCAGCTCCCCTTATGGCTACACCTTC. Its protein product is CASSSPYGYTF.

The rearrangement uses TRBV7-2 and TRBJ2-3; TRBD2 aligns across 15 bases. The CDR3 has 19 amino acids. The trim removed 2 bases at V and 0 bases at J, leaving 6 bases unmatched. CDR1 and CDR2 (germline): SGHTA, FQGNSA. The CDR3 reads CASSLYGLAGGLSTDTQYF. The CDR3 bases are TGTGCCAGCAGCTTATATGGACTAGCGGGGGGGCTGAGCACAGATACGCAGTATTTT.

This clone was observed a few times. The CDR3 region has the DNA TGTGCCAGCAGCTTGAGGAGTGGCAGCCGGGTCACCGGGGAGCTGTTTTTT. It is translated as CASSLRSGSRVTGELFF. The V and J genes are TRBV5-5 and TRBJ2-2, with D unresolved. This CDR3 is built from 17 residues. The V end was cut by 1 base, the J end by 4 bases, with 17 bases between. Per the germline V gene, CDR1 is SGHKS and CDR2 is YYEKEE (reference sequence).

The chain recombines TRBV11-2 with TRBJ2-5; possible D gene TRBD2, 6 bases. V dropped 1 base and J dropped 5 bases, with 14 bases sitting between them. Per germline, CDR1 SGHAT and CDR2 FQNNGV. The CDR3 spans 15 residues. In DNA, the CDR3 is TGTGCCAGCAGCTTAGGTTTACTAGGAGGGGAGACCCAGTACTTC. This codes for CASSLGLLGGETQYF.

The rearrangement joins TRBV9 to TRBJ2-1; 15 bases fit TRBD2. Germline assignment: CDR1 SGDLS and CDR2 YYNGEE. The length of the CDR3 is 19 residues. The V and J ends lost 3 bases and 5 bases, in that order; junction bases with no gene match: 12. CDR3 sequence reads: CASSGRGLAGGLTNNEQFF. In DNA form, the CDR3 reads TGTGCCAGCAGCGGACGGGGACTAGCGGGAGGACTGACGAACAATGAGCAGTTCTTC.

This chain connects TRBV27 to TRBJ2-1; possibly TRBD2 for D (5 bases). With 6 bases removed from V and 9 bases from J, the gap between germline ends came to 15 bases. CDR3 length: 13 amino acids. The germline V gene encodes CDR1 MNHEY and CDR2 SMNVEV (reference sequence). DNA of the CDR3: TGTGCCAGCAGCCGGTCCGGGGTACTTGAGCAGTTCTTC. Amino acid sequence: CASSRSGVLEQFF.

The V call is TRBV7-9, the J call TRBJ1-6; 7 nucleotides line up with TRBD1. V was clipped by 6 bases and J by 8 bases; unmatched bases: 10. Germline V lookup: CDR1 SEHNR, CDR2 FQNEAQ (reference sequence). The CDR3 runs to 15 residues. The CDR3 is CASRPPTGPDSPLHF. The CDR3 DNA reads TGTGCCAGCAGACCTCCGACAGGGCCGGATTCACCCCTCCACTTT.

The J gene is TRBJ1-4, the V gene TRBV18; D unresolved. CDR3 length: 15 amino acids. The germline CDR1 and CDR2 sequences are KGHSH and LQKENI. V shed 5 bases and J shed 2 bases, with 12 bases lying between them. CDR3 sequence reads: CASSGLAATNEKLFF. CDR3 coding DNA: TGTGCCAGCTCAGGCTTGGCAGCGACTAATGAAAAACTGTTTTTT.

This clone was observed a handful of times. J is TRBJ2-2 and V is TRBV28, with 13 bases identical to TRBD2. V lost 5 bases and J lost 5; bases outside the gene matches: 8. CDR3 size: 17 residues. Germline CDR1 is MDHEN and CDR2 is SYDVKM. Here the CDR3 reads CASSPGRGLAGTGELFF. In DNA, the CDR3 is TGTGCCAGCAGTCCAGGCAGGGGACTAGCGGGGACCGGGGAGCTGTTTTTT.

The gene calls are TRBV4-1 and TRBJ2-5, with 11 bases lining up with TRBD2. Per the germline V gene, CDR1 is MGHRA and CDR2 is YSYEKL. The CDR3 loop spans 16 amino acids. V shed 3 bases, J shed 1 base, and the junction held 4 bases outside the gene matches. The CDR3 loop reads CASSHLLAGAQETQYF. In nucleotides, the CDR3 is TGCGCCAGCAGCCATCTACTAGCGGGAGCCCAAGAGACCCAGTACTTC.

The rearrangement joins TRBV28 to TRBJ1-5; 7 nucleotides align to TRBD1. Germline V lookup: CDR1 MDHEN, CDR2 SYDVKM. The CDR3 runs 15 residues. Germline trimming cut 1 base from V and 2 bases from J; bases unmatched to any gene: 2. The CDR3 region has the DNA TGTGCCAGCAGTTTATTAGGACAGGGCAATCAGCCCCAGCATTTT. It is translated as CASSLLGQGNQPQHF.

This chain uses TRBV5-1 with TRBJ2-1, with D possibly being TRBD2 (6 bases). V was clipped by 4 bases and J by 6 bases, with 11 bases between them. CDR3 length: 13 amino acids. Germline V lookup: CDR1 SGHRS, CDR2 YFSETQ. The chain's CDR3 is CASSPLASNEQFF. The CDR3 nucleotides read TGCGCCAGCAGCCCACTAGCTAGCAATGAGCAGTTCTTC. The whole variable domain, remainder taken from reference TRBV5-1 and TRBJ2-1, is KAGVTQTPRYLIKTRGQQVTLSCSPISGHRSVSWYQQTPGQGLQFLFEYFSETQRNKGNFPGRFSGRQFSNSRSEMNVSTLELGDSALYLCASSPLASNEQFFGPGTRLTVL.

The V gene is TRBV18, the J gene TRBJ1-2; no clear D gene. Germline-derived CDR1 and CDR2 are KGHSH and LQKENI. Trimming removed 4 bases from V and 0 bases from J, with 6 bases in between. The CDR3 spans 13 residues. The CDR3 DNA reads TGTGCCAGCTCACAACAGACTAACTATGGCTACACCTTC. Amino acids: CASSQQTNYGYTF.

The chain recombines TRBV5-1 with TRBJ2-3, with 8 bases matching TRBD2. CDR1 SGHRS and CDR2 YFSETQ come from the germline V gene. This CDR3 has 15 amino acids. The V and J ends lost 1 base and 2 bases, in that order; junction bases with no gene match: 3. The CDR3, as DNA: TGCGCCAGCAGCTTGACTAGCGGCTCCACAGATACGCAGTATTTT. This translates into CASSLTSGSTDTQYF. The whole variable domain, remainder taken from reference TRBV5-1 and TRBJ2-3, is KAGVTQTPRYLIKTRGQQVTLSCSPISGHRSVSWYQQTPGQGLQFLFEYFSETQRNKGNFPGRFSGRQFSNSRSEMNVSTLELGDSALYLCASSLTSGSTDTQYFGPGTRLTVL.

The rearrangement uses TRBV3-1 (or the pseudogene TRBV3-2) and TRBJ2-7; D might be TRBD1 (5 bases). V dropped 3 bases and J dropped 2 bases, with 17 bases sitting between them. Germline values: CDR1 LGHDT, CDR2 YNNKEL (reference sequence). The CDR3 spans 16 residues. Written as DNA, the CDR3 is TGTGCCAGCAGCCATTCTTCGACCGGACACCCCTACGAGCAGTACTTC. Its translation: CASSHSSTGHPYEQYF.

The chain links TRBV30 to TRBJ1-2; possible D gene TRBD1, 5 bases. The CDR3 is made up of 11 amino acids. CDR1 and CDR2 (germline): GTSNPN, SVGIG (reference sequence). Deletions cut 6 bases from V and 4 bases from J, with 9 bases between. The CDR3 DNA reads as TGTGCCTGCCAAGGGGTCTATGGCTACACCTTC. Its protein is CACQGVYGYTF.